This is a list of T cell receptor beta chains from one sample in a study of shared clonotypes between healthy human individuals. Sequencing was performed with immunoSEQ multiplex PCR; in TCRdb, only in-frame clones are kept and a portion is missing. The sample contains approximately 2,000,000 clones, 85% to 95% of which appear only once. The sample taken for sequencing was naive CD4+ T cells from PBMCs. Receptors were obtained from a man between 18 and 35 years old in good health. Some clones in this sample may be carry-over from other donors' samples. The CDR3 runs from the conserved cysteine through the conserved F or W. Fields, in order: D gene, V gene, J gene, clone size, CDR3 DNA, CDR3 protein. A D gene is named only where the DNA matches it firmly. Only part of the rows carry a size: once, few, many, or a class if the clone is expanded.

-,TRBV10-3,TRBJ2-5,-,TGTGCCATCAGTGAGTCGACGTCCCTCGGGACCCAGTACTTC,CAISESTSLGTQYF
TRBD1,TRBV6-6,TRBJ1-2,-,TGTGCCAGCAGTTACCCATCCGGGACAGGGGGTTATGGCTACACCTTC,CASSYPSGTGGYGYTF
TRBD1,TRBV9,TRBJ2-7,-,TGTGCCAGCTCTCGGGACAGTCTCTCCGAGCAGTACTTC,CASSRDSLSEQYF
TRBD2,TRBV7-6,TRBJ2-5,-,TGTGCCAGCAGCTTATGGGGCGGGAGACCCCAAGAGACCCAGTACTTC,CASSLWGGRPQETQYF
TRBD1,TRBV19,TRBJ1-2,once,TGTGCCAGTAGTATAGACGGACAGGGCTGGGGCTACACCTTC,CASSIDGQGWGYTF
TRBD2,TRBV18,TRBJ2-3,-,TGTGCCAGCTCGGGGACTAGTTTCACAGATACGCAGTATTTT,CASSGTSFTDTQYF
-,TRBV7-9,TRBJ2-5,-,TGTGCCAGCAGCTCCCGAGAGATGGGGACCCAGTACTTC,CASSSREMGTQYF
-,TRBV18,TRBJ2-1,-,TGTGCCAGCTCACCGCGGGATGGCTCCTACAATGAGCAGTTCTTC,CASSPRDGSYNEQFF
-,TRBV4-1,TRBJ1-1,-,TGCGCCAGCAGCCGCCTAGTCCAGGGGAACACTGAAGCTTTCTTT,CASSRLVQGNTEAFF
TRBD1,TRBV18,TRBJ1-3,-,TGTGCCAGCTCACGGGGGACAGGGCACTCTGGAAACACCATATATTTT,CASSRGTGHSGNTIYF
-,TRBV7-2,TRBJ2-1,-,TGTGCCAGCAGCTTGACGGGTGAGCAGTTCTTC,CASSLTGEQFF
TRBD2,TRBV19,TRBJ2-1,-,TGTGCCAGTACGCGGGAGCCGGTTTCCAATGAGCAGTTCTTC,CASTREPVSNEQFF
TRBD1,TRBV9,TRBJ2-2,-,TGTGCCAGCAGCCCCGGGACAGGGGGCTCGACCGGGGAGCTGTTTTTT,CASSPGTGGSTGELFF
TRBD2,TRBV14,TRBJ2-3,-,TGTGCCAGCAGCCAATGGACTAGGAGTGGAGATACGCAGTATTTT,CASSQWTRSGDTQYF
-,TRBV2,TRBJ1-1,-,TGTGCCAGCAGTGAAGGGGACATTCGGGCTTTCTTT,CASSEGDIRAFF
TRBD1,TRBV19,TRBJ1-1,once,TGTGCCAGTAAAGGGGACAGGGCGAACACTGAAGCTTTCTTT,CASKGDRANTEAFF
-,TRBV2,TRBJ2-5,-,TGTGCCAGCAGTGAATATGAGGCCGAGACCCAGTACTTC,CASSEYEAETQYF
-,TRBV28,TRBJ2-5,-,TGTGCCAGCAGTTACAGGGAGGGGCAGTACTTC,CASSYREGQYF
-,TRBV21-1,TRBJ2-7,-,TGTGCCAGCAGCCTATGGGAGAGAAGAGGCGAGCAGTACTTC,CASSLWERRGEQYF
-,TRBV11-3,TRBJ2-3,once,TGTGCCAGCAGCTTAGAGCCCCGAGGGCGGGCAGATACGCAGTATTTT,CASSLEPRGRADTQYF
-,TRBV6-6,TRBJ2-5,-,TGTGCCAGCAGTTACGACAGGAGCAAAGAGACCCAGTACTTC,CASSYDRSKETQYF
TRBD1,TRBV9,TRBJ1-2,-,TGTGCCAGCAGCGGGGGACAGAACTATGGCTACACCTTC,CASSGGQNYGYTF
-,TRBV2,TRBJ1-2,-,TGTGCCAGCAGTGAAGTCACAGATAACTATGGCTACACCTTC,CASSEVTDNYGYTF
TRBD1,TRBV13,TRBJ2-3,-,TGTGCCAGCAGTCAAAGTGACAGGGCTGGGGCAGATACGCAGTATTTT,CASSQSDRAGADTQYF
-,TRBV18,TRBJ1-1,-,TGTGCCAGCTCACAGGCCCTAGGAAGGGACACTGAAGCTTTCTTT,CASSQALGRDTEAFF
-,TRBV27,TRBJ2-5,-,TGTGCCAGCAGTTCCAGACTAGTGGGAGAGACCCAGTACTTC,CASSSRLVGETQYF
TRBD2,TRBV18,TRBJ2-7,-,TGTGCCAGCTCACCCCGACTAGCGGGGGGCGACGAGCAGTACTTC,CASSPRLAGGDEQYF
-,TRBV30,TRBJ2-1,-,TGTGCCTGGAGTTTTGGAGGAATATACAATGAGCAGTTCTTC,CAWSFGGIYNEQFF
TRBD1,TRBV10-2,TRBJ2-2,-,TGCGCCAGCAACGGACAGGGGGTGAACACCGGGGAGCTGTTTTTT,CASNGQGVNTGELFF
TRBD1,TRBV28,TRBJ1-2,-,TGTGCCAGCAGGCGCTCTCCCACAGGGGGCATTGGCTACACCTTC,CASRRSPTGGIGYTF
-,TRBV2,TRBJ1-3,-,TGTGCCAGCAGCGACAACAGGGCAGCGGGAAACACCATATATTTT,CASSDNRAAGNTIYF
TRBD1,TRBV2,TRBJ1-4,-,TGTGCCAGCAGTTATGTGGGACAGACTAATGAAAAACTGTTTTTT,CASSYVGQTNEKLFF
TRBD1,TRBV19,TRBJ2-1,-,TGTGCCAGTAGTGGACAGGGGGTTTACAATGAGCAGTTCTTC,CASSGQGVYNEQFF